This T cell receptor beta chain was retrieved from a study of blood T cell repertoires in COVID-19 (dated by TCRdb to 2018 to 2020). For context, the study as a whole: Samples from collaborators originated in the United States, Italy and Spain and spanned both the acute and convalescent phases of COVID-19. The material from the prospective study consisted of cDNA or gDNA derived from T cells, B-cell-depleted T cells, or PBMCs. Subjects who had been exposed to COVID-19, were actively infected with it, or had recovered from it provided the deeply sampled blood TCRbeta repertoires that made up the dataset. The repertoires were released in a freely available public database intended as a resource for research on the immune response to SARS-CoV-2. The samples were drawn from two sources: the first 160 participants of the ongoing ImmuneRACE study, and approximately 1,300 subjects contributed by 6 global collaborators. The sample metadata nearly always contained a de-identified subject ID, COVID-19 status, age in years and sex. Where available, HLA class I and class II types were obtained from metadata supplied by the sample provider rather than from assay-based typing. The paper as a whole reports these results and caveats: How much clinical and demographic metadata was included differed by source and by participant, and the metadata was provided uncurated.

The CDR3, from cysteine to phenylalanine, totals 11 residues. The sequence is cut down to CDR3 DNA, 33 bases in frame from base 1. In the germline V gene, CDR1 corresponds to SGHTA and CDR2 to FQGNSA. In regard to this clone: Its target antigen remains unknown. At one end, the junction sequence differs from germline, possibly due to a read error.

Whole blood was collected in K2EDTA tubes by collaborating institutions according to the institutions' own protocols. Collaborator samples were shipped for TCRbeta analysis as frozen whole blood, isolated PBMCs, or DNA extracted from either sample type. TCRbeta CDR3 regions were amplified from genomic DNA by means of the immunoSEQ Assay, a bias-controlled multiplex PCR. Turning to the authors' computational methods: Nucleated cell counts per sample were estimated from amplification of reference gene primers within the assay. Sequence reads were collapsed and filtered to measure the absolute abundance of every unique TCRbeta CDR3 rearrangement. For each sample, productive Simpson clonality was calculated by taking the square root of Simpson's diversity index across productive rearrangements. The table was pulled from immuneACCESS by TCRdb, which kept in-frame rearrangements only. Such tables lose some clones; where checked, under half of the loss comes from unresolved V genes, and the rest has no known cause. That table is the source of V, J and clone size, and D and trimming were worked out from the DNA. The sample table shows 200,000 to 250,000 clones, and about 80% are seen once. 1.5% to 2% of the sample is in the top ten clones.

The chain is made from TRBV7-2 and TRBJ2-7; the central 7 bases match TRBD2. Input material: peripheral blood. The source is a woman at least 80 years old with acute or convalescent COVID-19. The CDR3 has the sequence CASSSTRELWF. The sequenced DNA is TGTGCCAGCAGCTCGACGCGGGAGCTTTGGTTC.